This T cell receptor (beta chain) was retrieved from a study of OX40 agonist ivuxolimab in advanced cancers. General observations from the study: Those patients achieving a partial response at 0.1-3.0 mg/kg showed among the lowest clonal expansion.

This CDR3 is 15 amino acids long. Germline assignment: CDR1 SNHLY and CDR2 FYNNEI. V shed 4 bases and J shed 2 bases, with 13 bases lying between them. Comment on this clone: The antigen is not known.

Patients were ineligible given autoimmune disease history or systemic immunosuppression. Sequencing used immunoSEQ multiplex PCR; TCRdb keeps in-frame clones, though not all of them. Counted here are around 90,000 clones, more than 75% occurring once; the ten biggest clones make up roughly 4.9%. Source: CD4+ or CD8+ T cells sorted from blood, taken in a trial of the OX40 agonist ivuxolimab. J is TRBJ2-3 and V is TRBV2; D possibly matches TRBD1 or TRBD2 (6 bases each). The sequence came from an adult with an advanced solid tumor such as melanoma, head and neck, liver or kidney cancer. The CDR3 reads CASSGGAGPTDTQYF. CDR3 nucleotide sequence: TGTGCCAGCAGTGGGGGGGCGGGCCCCACAGATACGCAGTATTTT.